This passage covers 13 T cell receptor beta chains from one sample sequenced in a study of cytomegalovirus exposure and HLA in healthy donors. Vbeta (60) and Jbeta (13) primers were used in the PCR. Measured with immunoSEQ multiplex PCR; TCRdb has only the in-frame clones, and not every one. The top ten hold over 3.5% of the sample, which has 100,000 to 150,000 clones, 74% seen once. Sequences were obtained from PBMCs. The receptors originated from a woman aged 45-65 years in good health and CMV-seropositive.

For the CDR3, the DNA is TGTGCCAGCAGTTTTATCCAGGGAAGGGTCTATGGCTACACCTTC. This sequence encodes CASSFIQGRVYGYTF. V usage is TRBV28 and J usage is TRBJ1-2; TRBD1 is a possible D gene (5 bases). Germline-derived CDR1 and CDR2 are MDHEN and SYDVKM. CDR3 length: 15 residues. Deletions cut 3 bases from V and 4 bases from J, with 15 bases between.

The V call is TRBV15, the J call TRBJ2-1; TRBD2 aligns across 12 bases. The CDR3 has 16 amino acids. V was clipped by 5 bases and J by 5 bases; unmatched bases: 7. Germline values: CDR1 LNHNV, CDR2 YYDKDF (reference sequence). The CDR3 spells CATSSRLAGVHNEQFF. CDR3 DNA: TGTGCCACCAGCTCCCGACTAGCGGGGGTCCACAATGAGCAGTTCTTC.

The chain has TRBV7-9 and TRBJ2-1; 8 positions agree with TRBD2. This CDR3 has 13 residues. With V trimmed by 8 bases and J by 2 bases, 2 bases remained unmatched. Per the germline V gene, CDR1 is SEHNR and CDR2 is FQNEAQ (reference sequence). In DNA, the CDR3 is TGTGCCAGCCTAGCGGGTACCTACAATGAGCAGTTCTTC. Protein product: CASLAGTYNEQFF.

The rearrangement links TRBV7-8 to TRBJ2-6; D possibly corresponds to TRBD2 (6 bases). The V gene's germline CDR1 is SGHVS and CDR2 FQNEAQ. This CDR3 has 14 residues. V was trimmed by 4 bases and J by 3 bases, leaving 7 bases between them. Written as DNA, the CDR3 is TGTGCCAGCAGCTGGGGGGATGGGGCCAACGTCCTGACTTTC. Translating it yields CASSWGDGANVLTF.

This clone occurred a few times. The chain combines TRBV6-5 with TRBJ1-3; perhaps TRBD1 as D (5 bases). The germline V gene encodes CDR1 MNHEY and CDR2 SVGAGI. The CDR3 is 13 amino acids. V dropped 8 bases and J dropped 3 bases, with 11 bases sitting between them. CDR3 sequence (DNA): TGTGCCAGCGGGTCCCAGGGTGGAAACACCATATATTTT. It translates to CASGSQGGNTIYF.

This chain uses TRBV27 with TRBJ2-7, with 8 bases matching TRBD2. Germline trimming cut 2 bases from V and 5 bases from J; bases unmatched to any gene: 5. The germline V gene has CDR1 MNHEY and CDR2 SMNVEV (reference sequence). CDR3 length: 14 residues. The DNA of the CDR3 is TGTGCCAGCAGTTTAGTGCGGGGGGAAGACGAGCAGTACTTC. Translating gives CASSLVRGEDEQYF.

The genes are TRBV18 and TRBJ2-3, with 8 positions matching TRBD1. Trimming cost V 6 bases and J 2 bases; bases outside gene matches: 1. The CDR3 is 13 residues long. CDR1 KGHSH and CDR2 LQKENI come from the germline V gene. The chain's CDR3 is CASSRGPTDTQYF. CDR3 sequence (DNA): TGTGCCAGCTCCAGGGGGCCCACAGATACGCAGTATTTT.

This chain links TRBV10-3 with TRBJ2-3; tentative D call: TRBD1 (5 bases). Germline CDR1 and CDR2: ENHRY and SYGVKD. CDR3 length equals 16 residues. V was pared by 5 bases and J by 1 base, with 16 bases between. The CDR3 bases are TGTGCCATCAGTCCCCAGGGCCAGCCCCGCACAGATACGCAGTATTTT. Its translation is CAISPQGQPRTDTQYF.

This clone was seen only a few times. The chain carries TRBV6-6 and TRBJ2-3; 9 bases agree with TRBD1. V gave up 6 bases and J gave up 0 bases; unmatched junction bases: 4. The CDR3 extends over 15 amino acids. Looked up from germline, CDR1 is MNHNY and CDR2 is SVGAGI (reference sequence). For the CDR3, the DNA is TGTGCCAGCAGGGACAGGGGAAGGAGCACAGATACGCAGTATTTT. It specifies CASRDRGRSTDTQYF.

The chain couples TRBV6-5 to TRBJ2-5; TRBD2 matches at 11 bases. The V gene's germline CDR1 is MNHEY and CDR2 SVGAGI. V shed 2 bases and J 5 bases; nucleotides not matched to a gene: 7. This CDR3 is built from 16 residues. In nucleotides, the CDR3 is TGTGCCAGCAGTTACATGGTTAGCGGGGGGGCGGAGACCCAGTACTTC. Translation: CASSYMVSGGAETQYF.

The rearrangement joins TRBV5-4 to TRBJ2-5; TRBD1 agrees at 9 bases. The DNA end is more similar to TRBJ2-7, so the J call may be wrong. The germline gives CDR1 SGHNT, CDR2 YYREEE (reference sequence). This CDR3 comprises 17 residues. The DNA of the CDR3 is TGTGCCAGCAGCTTGGGGGGGACAGGGAGTCGGTCCTACGAGCAGTACTTC. It codes for CASSLGGTGSRSYEQYF.

The genes are TRBV2 and TRBJ1-5; 9 positions agree with TRBD1. The CDR3 has 17 amino acids. V was pared by 6 bases and J by 0 bases, with 9 bases of the junction left unmatched. Germline V lookup: CDR1 SNHLY, CDR2 FYNNEI. CDR3 residues: CASSGGTGSYSNQPQHF. Written as DNA, the CDR3 is TGTGCCAGCAGCGGGGGGACAGGGAGTTATAGCAATCAGCCCCAGCATTTT.

The chain joins TRBV10-3 to TRBJ2-5; 13 bases are a match to TRBD2. The length of the CDR3 is 15 residues. The V gene's germline CDR1 is ENHRY and CDR2 SYGVKD. Germline trimming cut 4 bases from V and 3 bases from J; bases unmatched to any gene: 2. The CDR3 DNA sequence: TGTGCCATCAGTGTAGGGACTAGCGGGAAAGAGACCCAGTACTTC. This codes for CAISVGTSGKETQYF.